This record looks at one TCR beta chain sequence and its context. This sample was included in a study of blood T cell repertoires in COVID-19. About the study: Nucleic acid was either cDNA or gDNA, and it came from T cells, B-cell-depleted T cells, or PBMCs.

Repertoires were generated with immunoSEQ multiplex PCR, while TCRdb's copy carries only in-frame clones and drops some. The sample has roughly 140,000 clones; 84% are singletons. Trimming removed 5 bases at V and 6 bases at J, with 13 bases between. The CDR3 spans 13 residues. Germline-derived CDR1 and CDR2 are SGHNT and YENEEA. The chain recombines TRBV11-3 with TRBJ1-1, with D perhaps matching TRBD1 (6 bases). This TCR was recovered from a woman aged 45-65 years who had been exposed to COVID-19. Sequencing input: PBMCs or T cells enriched from blood (not recorded which). CDR3 in DNA: TGTGCCAGCAGCGGCCAGGGGAGCGCTGAAGCTTTCTTT. It yields the protein CASSGQGSAEAFF.